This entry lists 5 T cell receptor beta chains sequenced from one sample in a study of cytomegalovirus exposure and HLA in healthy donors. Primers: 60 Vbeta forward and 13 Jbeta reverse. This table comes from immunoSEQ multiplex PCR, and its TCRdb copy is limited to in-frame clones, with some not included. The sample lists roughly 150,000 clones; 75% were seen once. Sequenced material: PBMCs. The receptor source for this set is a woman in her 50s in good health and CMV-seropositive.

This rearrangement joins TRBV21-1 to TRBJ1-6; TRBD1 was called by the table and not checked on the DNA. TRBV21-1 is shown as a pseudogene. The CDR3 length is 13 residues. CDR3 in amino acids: CASSKVGPLPLHF. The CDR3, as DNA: TGTGCCAGCAGCAAAGTGGGCCCGCTGCCCCTCCACTTT.

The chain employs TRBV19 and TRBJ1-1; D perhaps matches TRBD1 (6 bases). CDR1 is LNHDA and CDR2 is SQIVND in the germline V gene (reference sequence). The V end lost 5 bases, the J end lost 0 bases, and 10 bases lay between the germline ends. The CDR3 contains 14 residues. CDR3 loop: CASSVGQLNTEAFF. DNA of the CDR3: TGTGCCAGTAGTGTAGGACAGTTGAACACTGAAGCTTTCTTT. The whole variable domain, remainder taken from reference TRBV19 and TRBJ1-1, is DGGITQSPKYLFRKEGQNVTLSCEQNLNHDAMYWYRQDPGQGLRLIYYSQIVNDFQKGDIAEGYSVSREKKESFPLTVTSAQKNPTAFYLCASSVGQLNTEAFFGQGTRLTVV.

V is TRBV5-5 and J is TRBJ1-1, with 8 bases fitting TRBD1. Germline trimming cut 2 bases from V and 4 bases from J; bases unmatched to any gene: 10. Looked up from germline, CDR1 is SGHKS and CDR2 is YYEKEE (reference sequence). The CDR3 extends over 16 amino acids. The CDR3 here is CASSLGQGWYGTEAFF. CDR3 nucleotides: TGTGCCAGCAGCTTAGGACAGGGTTGGTATGGCACTGAAGCTTTCTTT. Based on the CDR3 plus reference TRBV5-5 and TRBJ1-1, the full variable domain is DAGVTQSPTHLIKTRGQQVTLRCSPISGHKSVSWYQQVLGQGPQFIFQYYEKEERGRGNFPDRFSARQFPNYSSELNVNALLLGDSALYLCASSLGQGWYGTEAFFGQGTRLTVV.

Here the CDR3 DNA reads TGCGCCAGCAGCGGAGGGCGGACAGGGGGAGGGAGTGACAAAAACATTCAGTACTTC. Its protein product is CASSGGRTGGGSDKNIQYF. V and J are TRBV5-1 and TRBJ2-4; 10 bases are shared with TRBD1. The germline gives CDR1 SGHRS, CDR2 YFSETQ. After removal of 4 bases from V and 3 bases from J, the junction contained 16 bases not matched to a gene. The CDR3 runs to 19 residues.

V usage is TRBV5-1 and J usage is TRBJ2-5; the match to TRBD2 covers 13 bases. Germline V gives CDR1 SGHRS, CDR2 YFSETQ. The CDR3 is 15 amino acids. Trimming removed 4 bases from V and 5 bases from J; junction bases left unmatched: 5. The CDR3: CASSPPTSGGETQYF. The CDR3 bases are TGCGCCAGCAGCCCGCCGACTAGCGGGGGGGAGACCCAGTACTTC.